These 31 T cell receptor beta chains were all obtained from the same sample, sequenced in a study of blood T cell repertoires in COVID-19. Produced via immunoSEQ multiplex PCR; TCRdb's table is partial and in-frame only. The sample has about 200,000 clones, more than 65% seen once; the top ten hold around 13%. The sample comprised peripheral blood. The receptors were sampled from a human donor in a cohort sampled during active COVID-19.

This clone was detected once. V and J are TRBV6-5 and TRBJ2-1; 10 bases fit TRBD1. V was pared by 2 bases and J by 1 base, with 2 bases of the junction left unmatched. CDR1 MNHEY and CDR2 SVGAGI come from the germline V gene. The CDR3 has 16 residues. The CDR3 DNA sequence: TGTGCCAGCAGTTACAGGGGACAGGGGTCCTACAATGAGCAGTTCTTC. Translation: CASSYRGQGSYNEQFF.

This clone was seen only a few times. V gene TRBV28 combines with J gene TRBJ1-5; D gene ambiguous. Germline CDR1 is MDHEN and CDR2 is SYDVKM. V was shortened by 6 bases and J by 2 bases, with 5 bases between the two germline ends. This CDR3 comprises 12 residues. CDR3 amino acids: CASSLGNQPQHF. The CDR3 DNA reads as TGTGCCAGCAGCCTAGGCAATCAGCCCCAGCATTTT.

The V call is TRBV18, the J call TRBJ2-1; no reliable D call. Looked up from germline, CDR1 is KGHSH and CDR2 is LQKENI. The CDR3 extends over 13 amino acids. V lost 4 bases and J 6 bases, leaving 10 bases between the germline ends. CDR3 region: CASSLTLSNEQFF. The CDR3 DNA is TGTGCCAGCTCACTAACGCTAAGCAATGAGCAGTTCTTC.

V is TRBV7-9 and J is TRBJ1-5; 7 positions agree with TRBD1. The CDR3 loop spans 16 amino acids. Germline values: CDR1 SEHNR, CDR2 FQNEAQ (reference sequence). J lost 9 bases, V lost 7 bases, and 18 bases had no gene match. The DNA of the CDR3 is TGTGCCAGCATCCTGGACAGGACCAACCTCTATCTGCCCCAGCATTTT. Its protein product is CASILDRTNLYLPQHF.

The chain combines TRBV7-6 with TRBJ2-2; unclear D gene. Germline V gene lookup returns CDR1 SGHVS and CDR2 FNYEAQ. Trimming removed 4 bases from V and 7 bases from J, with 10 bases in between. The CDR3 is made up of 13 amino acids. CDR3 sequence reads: CASSSLTFGELFF. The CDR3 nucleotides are TGTGCCAGCAGCTCTCTAACGTTCGGGGAGCTGTTTTTT.

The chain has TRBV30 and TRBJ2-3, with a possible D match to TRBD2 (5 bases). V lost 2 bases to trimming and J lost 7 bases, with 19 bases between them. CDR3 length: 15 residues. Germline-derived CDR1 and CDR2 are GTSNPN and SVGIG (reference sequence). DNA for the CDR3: TGTGCCTGGAGTCCCCCTGGTGGGAGAAGGAATACGCAGTATTTT. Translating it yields CAWSPPGGRRNTQYF.

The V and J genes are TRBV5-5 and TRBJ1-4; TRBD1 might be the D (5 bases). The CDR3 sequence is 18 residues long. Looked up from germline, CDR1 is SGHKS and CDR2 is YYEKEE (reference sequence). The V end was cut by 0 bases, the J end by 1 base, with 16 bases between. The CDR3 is CASSLDYRMGGTNEKLFF. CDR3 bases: TGTGCCAGCAGCTTGGATTACAGGATGGGAGGAACTAATGAAAAACTGTTTTTT.

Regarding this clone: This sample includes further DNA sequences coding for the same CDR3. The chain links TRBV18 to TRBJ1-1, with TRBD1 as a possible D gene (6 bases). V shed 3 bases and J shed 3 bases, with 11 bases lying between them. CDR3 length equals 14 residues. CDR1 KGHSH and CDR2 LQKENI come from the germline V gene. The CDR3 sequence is CASSPLQGDTEAFF. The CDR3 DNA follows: TGTGCCAGCTCACCCTTACAGGGAGACACTGAAGCTTTCTTT.

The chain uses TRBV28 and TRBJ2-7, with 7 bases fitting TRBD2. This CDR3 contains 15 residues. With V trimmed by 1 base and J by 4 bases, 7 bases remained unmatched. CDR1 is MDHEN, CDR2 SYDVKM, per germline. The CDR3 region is CASSLFAGVKYEQYF. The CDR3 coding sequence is TGTGCCAGCAGTTTATTTGCGGGGGTCAAGTACGAGCAGTACTTC.

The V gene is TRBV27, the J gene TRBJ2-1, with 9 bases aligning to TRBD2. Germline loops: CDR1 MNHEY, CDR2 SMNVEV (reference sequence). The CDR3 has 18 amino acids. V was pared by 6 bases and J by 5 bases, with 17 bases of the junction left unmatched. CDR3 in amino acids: CASSPVGGRAAGDNEQFF. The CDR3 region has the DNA TGTGCCAGCAGCCCCGTGGGCGGGAGGGCCGCGGGGGACAATGAGCAGTTCTTC.

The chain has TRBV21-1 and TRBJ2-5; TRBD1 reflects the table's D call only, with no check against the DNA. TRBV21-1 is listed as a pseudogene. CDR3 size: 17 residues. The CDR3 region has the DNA TGTGCCAGCAGCCCTAAGGCCCGGACAGGGGGCAGGGAGACCCAGTACTTC. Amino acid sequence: CASSPKARTGGRETQYF.

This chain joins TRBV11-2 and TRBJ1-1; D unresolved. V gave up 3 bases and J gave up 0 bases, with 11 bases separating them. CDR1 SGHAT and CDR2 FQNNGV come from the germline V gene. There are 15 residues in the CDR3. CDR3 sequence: CASSFGGKLNTEAFF. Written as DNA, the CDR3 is TGTGCCAGCAGCTTCGGAGGCAAACTGAACACTGAAGCTTTCTTT.

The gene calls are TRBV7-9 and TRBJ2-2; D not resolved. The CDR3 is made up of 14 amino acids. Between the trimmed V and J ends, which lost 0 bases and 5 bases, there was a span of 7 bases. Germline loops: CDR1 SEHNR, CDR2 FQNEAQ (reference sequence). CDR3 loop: CASSLARKTGELFF. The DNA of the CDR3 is TGTGCCAGCAGCTTAGCGCGAAAGACCGGGGAGCTGTTTTTT.

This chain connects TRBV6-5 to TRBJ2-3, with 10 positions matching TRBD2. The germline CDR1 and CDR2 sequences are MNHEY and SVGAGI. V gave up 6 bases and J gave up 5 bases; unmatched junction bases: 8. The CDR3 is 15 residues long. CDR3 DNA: TGTGCCAGCAGACCCACTAGCGGGAAGCGAGATACGCAGTATTTT. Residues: CASRPTSGKRDTQYF.

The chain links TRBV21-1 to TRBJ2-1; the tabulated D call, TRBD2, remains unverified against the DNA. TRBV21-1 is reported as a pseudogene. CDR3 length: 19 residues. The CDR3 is CASVFNTPHSGRAYNEQFF. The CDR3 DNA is TGTGCCAGCGTGTTTAATACGCCTCATAGCGGGAGGGCCTACAATGAGCAGTTCTTC.

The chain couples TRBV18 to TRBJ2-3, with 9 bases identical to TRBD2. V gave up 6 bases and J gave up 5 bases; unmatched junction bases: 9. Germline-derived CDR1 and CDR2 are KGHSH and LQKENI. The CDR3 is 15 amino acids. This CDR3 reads CASSPGLAGKDTQYF. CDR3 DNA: TGTGCCAGCTCTCCAGGGCTAGCGGGAAAAGATACGCAGTATTTT.

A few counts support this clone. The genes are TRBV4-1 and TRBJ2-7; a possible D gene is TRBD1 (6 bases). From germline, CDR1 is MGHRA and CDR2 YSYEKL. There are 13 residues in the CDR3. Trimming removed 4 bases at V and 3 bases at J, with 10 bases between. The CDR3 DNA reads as TGCGCCAGCAGCCGGGGGCCCCTCTACGAGCAGTACTTC. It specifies CASSRGPLYEQYF.

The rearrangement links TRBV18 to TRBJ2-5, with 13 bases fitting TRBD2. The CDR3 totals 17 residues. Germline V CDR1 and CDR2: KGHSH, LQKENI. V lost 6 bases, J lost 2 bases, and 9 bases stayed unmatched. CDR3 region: CASSPTQLAGGQETQYF. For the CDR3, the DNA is TGTGCCAGCTCCCCAACCCAACTAGCGGGAGGGCAAGAGACCCAGTACTTC.

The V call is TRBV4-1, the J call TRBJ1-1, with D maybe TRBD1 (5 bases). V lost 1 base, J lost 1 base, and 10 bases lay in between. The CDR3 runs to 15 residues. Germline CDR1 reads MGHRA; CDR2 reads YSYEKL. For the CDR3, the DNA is TGCGCCAGCAGCCAAGTAGCGGGGGGGAACACTGAAGCTTTCTTT. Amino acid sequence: CASSQVAGGNTEAFF.

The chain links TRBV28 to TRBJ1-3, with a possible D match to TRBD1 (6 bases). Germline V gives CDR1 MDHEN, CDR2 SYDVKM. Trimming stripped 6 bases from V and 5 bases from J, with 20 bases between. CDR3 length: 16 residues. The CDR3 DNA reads TGTGCCAGCAGCTCCCCCACCGGACAGACCAGAAACACCATATATTTT. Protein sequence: CASSSPTGQTRNTIYF.

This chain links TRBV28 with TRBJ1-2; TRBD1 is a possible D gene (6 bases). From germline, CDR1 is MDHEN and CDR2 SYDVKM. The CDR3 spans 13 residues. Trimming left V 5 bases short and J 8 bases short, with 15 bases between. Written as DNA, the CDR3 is TGTGCCAGCAGTGTCAACAGGGTGCTCGGCTACACCTTC. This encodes CASSVNRVLGYTF.

In DNA, the CDR3 is TGTGCCAGCAGTGAAAGTGCGGGTCAGCCCCAGCATTTT. Its protein is CASSESAGQPQHF. The chain carries TRBV6-1 and TRBJ1-5; the D is unclear. The germline V and J ends were trimmed by 2 bases and 6 bases, with 8 bases remaining between them. Germline V lookup: CDR1 MNHNS, CDR2 SASEGT. CDR3 length: 13 amino acids.

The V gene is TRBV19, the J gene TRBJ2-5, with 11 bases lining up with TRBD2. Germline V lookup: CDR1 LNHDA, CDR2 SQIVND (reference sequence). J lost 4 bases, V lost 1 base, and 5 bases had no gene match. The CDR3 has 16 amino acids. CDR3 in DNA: TGTGCCAGTAGTATAGGGCGGGGACTAGCGGCAGAGACCCAGTACTTC. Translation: CASSIGRGLAAETQYF.

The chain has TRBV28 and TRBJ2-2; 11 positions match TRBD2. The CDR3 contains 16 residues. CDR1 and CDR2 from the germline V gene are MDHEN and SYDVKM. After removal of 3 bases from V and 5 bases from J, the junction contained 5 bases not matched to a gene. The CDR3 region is CASSFSASGRTGELFF. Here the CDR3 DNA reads TGTGCCAGCAGTTTCTCAGCTAGCGGGAGGACCGGGGAGCTGTTTTTT.

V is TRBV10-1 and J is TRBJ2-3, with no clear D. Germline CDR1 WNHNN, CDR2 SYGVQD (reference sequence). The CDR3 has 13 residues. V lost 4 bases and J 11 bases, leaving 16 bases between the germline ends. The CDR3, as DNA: TGCGCCAGCAGTGTTACGGGTTCCAAGATGCAGTATTTT. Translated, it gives CASSVTGSKMQYF.

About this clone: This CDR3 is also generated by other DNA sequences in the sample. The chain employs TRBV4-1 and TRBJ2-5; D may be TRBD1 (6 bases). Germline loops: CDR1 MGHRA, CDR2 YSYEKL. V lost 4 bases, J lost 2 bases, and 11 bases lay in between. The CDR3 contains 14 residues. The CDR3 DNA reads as TGCGCCAGCAGCCTCCGGACAGCGCAAGAGACCCAGTACTTC. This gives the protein CASSLRTAQETQYF.

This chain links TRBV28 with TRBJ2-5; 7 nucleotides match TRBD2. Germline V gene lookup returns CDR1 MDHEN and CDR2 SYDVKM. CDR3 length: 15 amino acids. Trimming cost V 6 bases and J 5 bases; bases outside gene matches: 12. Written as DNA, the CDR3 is TGTGCCAGCAGCCGCCCCCGGACTAGGGATGAGACCCAGTACTTC. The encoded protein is CASSRPRTRDETQYF. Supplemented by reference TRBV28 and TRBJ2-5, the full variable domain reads DVKVTQSSRYLVKRTGEKVFLECVQDMDHENMFWYRQDPGLGLRLIYFSYDVKMKEKGDIPEGYSVSREKKERFSLILESASTNQTSMYLCASSRPRTRDETQYFGPGTRLLVL.

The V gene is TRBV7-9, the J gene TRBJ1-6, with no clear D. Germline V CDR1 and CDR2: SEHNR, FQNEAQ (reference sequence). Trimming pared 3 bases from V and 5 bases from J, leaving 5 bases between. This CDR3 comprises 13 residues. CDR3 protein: CASSFIDNSPLHF. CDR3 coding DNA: TGTGCCAGCAGCTTTATCGATAATTCACCCCTCCACTTT.

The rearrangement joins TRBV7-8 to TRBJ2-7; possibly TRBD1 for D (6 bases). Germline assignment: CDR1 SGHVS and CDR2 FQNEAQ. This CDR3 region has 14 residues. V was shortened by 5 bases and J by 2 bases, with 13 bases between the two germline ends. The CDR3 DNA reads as TGTGCCAGCAGCCGCTTACAGGGTGCCTACGAGCAGTACTTC. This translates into CASSRLQGAYEQYF. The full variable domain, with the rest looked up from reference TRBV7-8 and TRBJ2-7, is GAGVSQSPRYKVAKRGQDVALRCDPISGHVSLFWYQQALGQGPEFLTYFQNEAQLDKSGLPSDRFFAERPEGSVSTLKIQRTQQEDSAVYLCASSRLQGAYEQYFGPGTRLTVT.

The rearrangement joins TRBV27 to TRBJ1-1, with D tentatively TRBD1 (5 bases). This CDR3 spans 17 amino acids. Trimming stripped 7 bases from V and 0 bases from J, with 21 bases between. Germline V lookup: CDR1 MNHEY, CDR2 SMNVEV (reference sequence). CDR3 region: CASILLGQGLMNTEAFF. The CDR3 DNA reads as TGTGCCAGCATTCTTCTGGGGCAGGGTCTCATGAACACTGAAGCTTTCTTT.

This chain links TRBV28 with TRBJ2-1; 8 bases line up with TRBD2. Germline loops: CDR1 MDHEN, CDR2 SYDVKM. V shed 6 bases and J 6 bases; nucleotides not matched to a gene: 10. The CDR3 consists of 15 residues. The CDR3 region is CASRPAGAVTNEQFF. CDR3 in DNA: TGTGCCAGCAGACCAGCGGGAGCGGTGACCAATGAGCAGTTCTTC.